The source of this T cell receptor beta chain is a study of radiation and T cells in renal cell carcinoma. Whole-study results and caveats: In blood, top tumor clones expanded by 2 weeks, shrinking by 4. Without pretreatment biopsies, baseline tumor clonotype presence was undetermined.

Notes on this clone: Its specificity is unknown.

The time point is: blood 4 weeks post-SBRT, at nephrectomy. The treatment: 15 Gy SBRT to primary tumor, nephrectomy 4 weeks later. Nephrectomy followed 15 Gy stereotactic body radiation by 4 weeks. Radiation-treated patients gave blood at baseline, week 2 and week 4. J lost 9 bases, V lost 5 bases, and 3 bases had no gene match. The CDR3 totals 11 residues. CDR1 and CDR2 (germline): MDHEN, SYDVKM. Repertoires were generated with immunoSEQ multiplex PCR, while TCRdb's copy carries only in-frame clones and drops some. The sample holds about 78,000 clones, about nine tenths seen once. This specimen consisted of blood, obtained from a patient whose treatment included radiotherapy and nephrectomy. This chain connects TRBV28 to TRBJ1-1; 7 nucleotides match TRBD1. The source is a woman in her seventies with renal cell carcinoma. The CDR3 spells CASSPQGKAFF. The CDR3 region has the DNA TGTGCCAGCAGTCCACAGGGGAAAGCTTTCTTT.